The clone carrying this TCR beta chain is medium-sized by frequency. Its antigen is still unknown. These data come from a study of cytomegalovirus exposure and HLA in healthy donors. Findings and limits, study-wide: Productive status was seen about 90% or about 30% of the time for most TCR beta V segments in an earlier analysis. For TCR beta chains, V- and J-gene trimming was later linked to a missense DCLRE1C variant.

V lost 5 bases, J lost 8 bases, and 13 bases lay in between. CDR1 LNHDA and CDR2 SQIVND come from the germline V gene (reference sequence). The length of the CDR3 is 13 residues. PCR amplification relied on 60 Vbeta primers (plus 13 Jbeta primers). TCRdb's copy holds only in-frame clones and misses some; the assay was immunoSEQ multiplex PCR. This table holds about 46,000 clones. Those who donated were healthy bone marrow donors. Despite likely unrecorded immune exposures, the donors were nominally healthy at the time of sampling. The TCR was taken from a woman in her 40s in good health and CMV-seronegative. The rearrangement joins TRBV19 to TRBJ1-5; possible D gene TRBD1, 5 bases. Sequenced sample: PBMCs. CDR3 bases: TGTGCCAGTAGTCCAAGGGGACTGGAGCCCCAGCATTTT. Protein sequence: CASSPRGLEPQHF.